This TCR beta chain was sequenced during a study of T cells in Graves' hyperthyroidism and ophthalmopathy. Study-level information: Once the initial diagnosis was made, peripheral blood was obtained before any treatment.

General observations from the study: The model forecast ophthalmopathy, anticipating it by a median around 6.4 months before onset.

In its sample, this clonotype was seen many times. The antigen is undetermined. What was amplified from RNA transcripts were TCR beta CDR3 regions. TCR CDR3 regions were first amplified by RT-PCR with HTBI primers. TCRdb ran MiXCR on the multiplex PCR reads and lists one entry per CDR3 protein. The table records fewer than 650,000 distinct CDR3 sequences, 13% to 15% of them present only once. Hyperthyroidism was newly diagnosed in patients aged 18 to 65 (duration under 2 months). PBMCs were obtained from 10 ml fresh peripheral blood. The CDR3 covers 16 residues. After removal of 2 bases from V and 8 bases from J, the junction contained 7 bases not matched to a gene. The germline gives CDR1 SGHRS, CDR2 YFSETQ.

This receptor was identified in a woman aged 40 to 50 with Graves' hyperthyroidism. The sequenced sample consisted of blood. This sequence joins TRBV5-1 and TRBJ2-1; 13 bases are a match to TRBD2. The CDR3 bases are TGCGCCAGCAGCTTCGAACTAGCGGGAGGGCCGCATGAGCAGTTCTTC. Its protein is CASSFELAGGPHEQFF.